Below, 19 T cell receptor beta chains from the same sample are listed, as sequenced in a study of cytomegalovirus exposure and HLA in healthy donors. PCR primers comprised 60 Vbeta and 13 Jbeta primers. The protocol was immunoSEQ multiplex PCR, while the TCRdb copy is restricted to in-frame clones and leaves out a portion. This table holds approximately 180,000 clones, 65% to 80% found once. The sample taken for sequencing was PBMCs. These receptor sequences come from a middle-aged woman in good health and CMV-seronegative.

J is TRBJ1-2 and V is TRBV6-1, with D possibly being TRBD1 (6 bases). Deletions cut 6 bases from V and 6 bases from J, with 17 bases between. The CDR3 has 14 residues. CDR1 MNHNS and CDR2 SASEGT come from the germline V gene. The CDR3 region is CASSRTQGLDGYTF. The CDR3 region has the DNA TGTGCCAGCAGCCGTACGCAGGGGCTGGATGGCTACACCTTC.

The chain recombines TRBV7-3 with TRBJ2-3; 16 nucleotides align to TRBD2. Germline CDR1 and CDR2: SGHTA and FQGTGA. The CDR3 contains 19 residues. The V and J ends lost 2 bases and 4 bases, in that order; junction bases with no gene match: 9. CDR3 loop: CASSLRLGLAGGPADTQYF. The CDR3 DNA reads TGTGCCAGCAGCTTACGCTTGGGACTAGCGGGAGGGCCCGCAGATACGCAGTATTTT.

The gene calls are TRBV27 and TRBJ1-5; D is unclear. V was clipped by 6 bases and J by 5 bases, with 8 bases between them. The CDR3 contains 12 residues. Per germline, CDR1 MNHEY and CDR2 SMNVEV (reference sequence). DNA of the CDR3: TGTGCCAGCAGGTCCGGGGATCAGCCCCAGCATTTT. Amino acid sequence: CASRSGDQPQHF.

The chain employs TRBV7-9 and TRBJ2-1, with D hard to call. CDR1 is SEHNR, CDR2 FQNEAQ, per germline (reference sequence). CDR3 size: 14 residues. V lost 5 bases, J lost 8 bases, and 16 bases lay in between. The chain's CDR3 is CASSRLEGVDEQFF. The DNA for the CDR3 is TGTGCCAGCAGCCGCCTAGAAGGAGTCGATGAGCAGTTCTTC.

This sequence joins TRBV5-1 and TRBJ1-5; 8 bases are a match to TRBD1. Per the germline V gene, CDR1 is SGHRS and CDR2 is YFSETQ. The trim removed 0 bases at V and 3 bases at J, leaving 2 bases unmatched. This CDR3 is 15 amino acids long. CDR3 nucleotide sequence: TGCGCCAGCAGCTTGGGGACAGGGATCAATCAGCCCCAGCATTTT. Translating it yields CASSLGTGINQPQHF. Filled out from reference TRBV5-1 and TRBJ1-5, the complete variable domain reads KAGVTQTPRYLIKTRGQQVTLSCSPISGHRSVSWYQQTPGQGLQFLFEYFSETQRNKGNFPGRFSGRQFSNSRSEMNVSTLELGDSALYLCASSLGTGINQPQHFGDGTRLSIL.

The gene calls are TRBV11-2 and TRBJ1-1; D remains ambiguous. Trimming took off 0 bases at V and 2 bases at J, with 7 bases between the two ends. Germline CDR1 and CDR2: SGHAT and FQNNGV. The CDR3 length is 14 residues. CDR3 DNA: TGTGCCAGCAGCTTAGATGGCAGAAACACTGAAGCTTTCTTT. This gives the protein CASSLDGRNTEAFF.

This clone turned up a few times. The chain couples TRBV7-9 to TRBJ2-1; D remains ambiguous. Trimming cost V 5 bases and J 12 bases, with 11 bases left between them. The CDR3 length is 11 residues. Germline assignment: CDR1 SEHNR and CDR2 FQNEAQ (reference sequence). The DNA of the CDR3 is TGTGCCAGCAGCCGCGACTCATCGCAGTTCTTC. This codes for CASSRDSSQFF.

This rearrangement joins TRBV5-1 to TRBJ1-4, with 11 bases aligning to TRBD1. The CDR3 runs to 17 residues. The V gene's germline CDR1 is SGHRS and CDR2 YFSETQ. Trimming cost V 5 bases and J 0 bases; bases outside gene matches: 6. In DNA, the CDR3 is TGCGCCAGCAGTTCCGGGACAGGGGGTCCAACTAATGAAAAACTGTTTTTT. It encodes CASSSGTGGPTNEKLFF.

The rearrangement links TRBV5-1 to TRBJ2-1; 12 bases agree with TRBD2. The germline V gene has CDR1 SGHRS and CDR2 YFSETQ. The CDR3 loop spans 19 amino acids. The trim removed 0 bases at V and 0 bases at J, leaving 7 bases unmatched. CDR3 region: CASSLELAGGLFSYNEQFF. The DNA for the CDR3 is TGCGCCAGCAGCTTGGAACTAGCGGGAGGCCTCTTCTCCTACAATGAGCAGTTCTTC.

The chain joins TRBV6-1 to TRBJ1-5; D might be TRBD1 (6 bases). Trimming took off 0 bases at V and 7 bases at J, with 10 bases between the two ends. The V gene's germline CDR1 is MNHNS and CDR2 SASEGT. The CDR3 consists of 14 residues. For the CDR3, the DNA is TGTGCCAGCAGTGAAGCGCAGGGGACCCAGCCCCAGCATTTT. Its translation is CASSEAQGTQPQHF.

The chain links TRBV18 to TRBJ2-5; D ambiguous. CDR1 and CDR2 (germline): KGHSH, LQKENI. The length of the CDR3 is 12 residues. The V and J ends lost 3 bases and 5 bases respectively, with 7 bases between them. This CDR3 is CASSPQQETQYF. CDR3 DNA: TGTGCCAGCTCACCCCAACAGGAGACCCAGTACTTC.

The chain combines TRBV6-5 with TRBJ1-5; 11 bases match TRBD1. Trimming removed 5 bases from V and 5 bases from J; junction bases left unmatched: 5. From germline, CDR1 is MNHEY and CDR2 SVGAGI. This CDR3 comprises 15 residues. The CDR3 coding sequence is TGTGCCAGCAGTCCGGGACAGGGGGGGTATCAGCCCCAGCATTTT. Translation gives CASSPGQGGYQPQHF.

The V call is TRBV27, the J call TRBJ2-3; TRBD2 matches 9 bases. The CDR3 totals 15 residues. J was trimmed by 8 bases and V by 5 bases; bases with no gene match: 11. Looked up from germline, CDR1 is MNHEY and CDR2 is SMNVEV (reference sequence). The CDR3, as DNA: TGTGCCAGCAGTCTTAGCGGGAGTGGCTCAGGTACGCAGTATTTT. It codes for CASSLSGSGSGTQYF.

This chain links TRBV4-2 with TRBJ1-1; D ambiguous. This CDR3 is built from 14 residues. Germline V gene sequence: CDR1 LGHNA, CDR2 YNFKEQ. Trimming took off 0 bases at V and 4 bases at J, with 9 bases between the two ends. The CDR3, as DNA: TGTGCCAGCAGCCAAGAGACTTTGGGCACTGAAGCTTTCTTT. Translating gives CASSQETLGTEAFF.

The chain carries TRBV15 and TRBJ1-2; the match to TRBD1 covers 8 bases. Germline V gives CDR1 LNHNV, CDR2 YYDKDF (reference sequence). V lost 6 bases to trimming and J lost 1 base; unmatched junction nucleotides: 4. The CDR3 is made up of 14 amino acids. The DNA of the CDR3 is TGTGCCACCAGTTCGGACAGGGATAACTATGGCTACACCTTC. Translated, it gives CATSSDRDNYGYTF.

This chain joins TRBV6-5 and TRBJ1-2, with 9 bases identical to TRBD1. Germline V lookup: CDR1 MNHEY, CDR2 SVGAGI. With 5 bases clipped from V and 6 bases from J, the junction kept 7 bases outside the gene matches. CDR3 length equals 14 residues. CDR3 in amino acids: CASSRDRENHGYTF. CDR3 DNA: TGTGCCAGCAGTCGGGACAGGGAGAACCATGGCTACACCTTC.

The chain combines TRBV7-3 with TRBJ2-7, with 8 bases matching TRBD1. The CDR3 is made up of 14 amino acids. The J segment lost 3 bases and the V segment lost 5 bases, leaving 6 bases of the junction unmatched. CDR1 and CDR2 from the germline V gene are SGHTA and FQGTGA. CDR3 nucleotides: TGTGCCAGCAGCAAGGACAGGGAAGTCTACGAGCAGTACTTC. It codes for CASSKDREVYEQYF.

The V and J genes are TRBV10-3 and TRBJ2-7; weak D call: TRBD2 (6 bases). The CDR3 has 13 amino acids. Germline values: CDR1 ENHRY, CDR2 SYGVKD. V lost 11 bases and J lost 2, with 16 bases in between. DNA of the CDR3: TGTGCCTTGGGTGGAGGGACGGCCTACGAGCAGTACTTC. As protein: CALGGGTAYEQYF.

The sample holds a few counts of this clone. V is TRBV6-1 and J is TRBJ1-1; 7 bases are a match to TRBD1. The germline V gene encodes CDR1 MNHNS and CDR2 SASEGT. The V and J ends lost 6 bases and 6 bases, in that order; junction bases with no gene match: 7. CDR3 length equals 13 residues. The CDR3: CASRDRFDAEAFF. The CDR3 nucleotides are TGTGCCAGCAGGGACAGGTTTGACGCTGAAGCTTTCTTT.